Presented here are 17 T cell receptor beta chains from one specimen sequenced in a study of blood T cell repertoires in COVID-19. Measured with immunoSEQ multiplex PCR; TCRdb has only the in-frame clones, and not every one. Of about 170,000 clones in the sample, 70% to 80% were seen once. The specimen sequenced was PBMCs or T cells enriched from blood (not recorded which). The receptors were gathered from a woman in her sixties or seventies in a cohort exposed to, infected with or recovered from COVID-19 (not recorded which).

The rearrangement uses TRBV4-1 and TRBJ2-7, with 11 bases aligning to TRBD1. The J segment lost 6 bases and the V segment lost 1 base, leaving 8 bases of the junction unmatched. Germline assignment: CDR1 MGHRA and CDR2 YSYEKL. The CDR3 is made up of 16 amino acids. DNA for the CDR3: TGCGCCAGCAGCCAAGGGAAAGGACAGGGGGCTGGCGAGCAGTACTTC. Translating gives CASSQGKGQGAGEQYF.

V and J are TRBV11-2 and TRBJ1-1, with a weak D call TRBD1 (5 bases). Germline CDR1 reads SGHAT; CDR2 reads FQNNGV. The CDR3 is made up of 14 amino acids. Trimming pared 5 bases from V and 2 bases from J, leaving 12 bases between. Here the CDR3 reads CASSTRQGNTEAFF. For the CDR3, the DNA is TGTGCCAGCAGCACCCGGCAGGGAAACACTGAAGCTTTCTTT.

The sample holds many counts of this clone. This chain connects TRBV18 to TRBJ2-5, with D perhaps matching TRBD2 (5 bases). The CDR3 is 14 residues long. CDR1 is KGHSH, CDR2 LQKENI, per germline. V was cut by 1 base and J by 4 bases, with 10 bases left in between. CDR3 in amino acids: CASSPRPEGETQYF. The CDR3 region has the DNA TGTGCCAGCTCACCACGGCCCGAGGGAGAGACCCAGTACTTC.

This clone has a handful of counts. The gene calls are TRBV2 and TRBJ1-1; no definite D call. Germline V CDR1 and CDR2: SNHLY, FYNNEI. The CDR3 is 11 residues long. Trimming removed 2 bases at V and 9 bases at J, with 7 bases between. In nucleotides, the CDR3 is TGTGCCAGCAGTGAATACAACCAAGCTTTCTTT. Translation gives CASSEYNQAFF.

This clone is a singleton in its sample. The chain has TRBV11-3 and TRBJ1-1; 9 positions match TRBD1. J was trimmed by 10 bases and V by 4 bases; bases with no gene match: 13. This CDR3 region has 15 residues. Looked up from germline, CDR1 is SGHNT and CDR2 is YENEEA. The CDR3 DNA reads TGTGCCAGCAGCTCGGACGGGACAGGGTATTTTGGAGCTTTCTTT. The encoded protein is CASSSDGTGYFGAFF.

The CDR3 loop reads CASSIGFRGPSSYEQYF. CDR3 nucleotide sequence: TGTGCCAGTAGTATAGGGTTCAGAGGGCCCAGCTCCTACGAGCAGTACTTC. The rearrangement links TRBV19 to TRBJ2-7, with TRBD2 as a possible D gene (5 bases). Trimming left V 1 base short and J 0 bases short, with 16 bases between. CDR3 size: 17 residues. Germline V lookup: CDR1 LNHDA, CDR2 SQIVND (reference sequence).

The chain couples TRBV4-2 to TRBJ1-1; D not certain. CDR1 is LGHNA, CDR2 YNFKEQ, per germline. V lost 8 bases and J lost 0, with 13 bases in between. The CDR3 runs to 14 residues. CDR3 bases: TGTGCCAGCGGTTTTGGCTTAATGAACACTGAAGCTTTCTTT. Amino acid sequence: CASGFGLMNTEAFF.

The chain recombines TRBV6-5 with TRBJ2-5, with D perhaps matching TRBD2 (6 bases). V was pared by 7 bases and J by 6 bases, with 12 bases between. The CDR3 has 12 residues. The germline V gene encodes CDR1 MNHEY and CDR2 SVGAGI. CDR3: CASMSGGQTQYF. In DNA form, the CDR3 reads TGTGCCAGCATGTCAGGAGGGCAGACCCAGTACTTC.

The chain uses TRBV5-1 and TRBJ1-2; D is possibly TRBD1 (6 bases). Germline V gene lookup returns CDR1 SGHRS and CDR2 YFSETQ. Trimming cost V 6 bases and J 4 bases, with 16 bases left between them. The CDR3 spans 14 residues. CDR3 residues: CASKLLQGSYGYTF. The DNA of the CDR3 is TGCGCCAGCAAACTACTCCAGGGGAGCTATGGCTACACCTTC. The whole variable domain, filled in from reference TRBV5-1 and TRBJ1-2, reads KAGVTQTPRYLIKTRGQQVTLSCSPISGHRSVSWYQQTPGQGLQFLFEYFSETQRNKGNFPGRFSGRQFSNSRSEMNVSTLELGDSALYLCASKLLQGSYGYTFGSGTRLTVV.

CDR3 nucleotide sequence: TGCGCCAGCAGCCCCCGGGGCGGGGACAGGGGGGTTGGAGATACGCAGTATTTT. Amino acids: CASSPRGGDRGVGDTQYF. The V call is TRBV4-1, the J call TRBJ2-3, with 11 bases aligning to TRBD1. Trimming at V came to 4 bases and at J to 5 bases, leaving 14 bases not matched to a gene. The germline V gene has CDR1 MGHRA and CDR2 YSYEKL. This CDR3 has 18 residues.

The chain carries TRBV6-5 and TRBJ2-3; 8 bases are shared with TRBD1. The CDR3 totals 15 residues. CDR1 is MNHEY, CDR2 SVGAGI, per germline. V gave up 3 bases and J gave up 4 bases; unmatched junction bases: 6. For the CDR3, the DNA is TGTGCCAGCAGTTATGGACAGGGAGGCGCAGATACGCAGTATTTT. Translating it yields CASSYGQGGADTQYF.

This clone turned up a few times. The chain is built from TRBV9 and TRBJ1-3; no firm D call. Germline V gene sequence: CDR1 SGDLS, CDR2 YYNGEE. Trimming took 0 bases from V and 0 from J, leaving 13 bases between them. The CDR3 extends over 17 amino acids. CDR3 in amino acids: CASSVGSGASSGNTIYF. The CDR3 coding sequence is TGTGCCAGCAGCGTAGGATCAGGCGCCAGCTCTGGAAACACCATATATTTT. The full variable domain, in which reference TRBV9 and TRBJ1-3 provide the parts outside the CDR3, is DSGVTQTPKHLITATGQRVTLRCSPRSGDLSVYWYQQSLDQGLQFLIQYYNGEERAKGNILERFSAQQFPDLHSELNLSSLELGDSALYFCASSVGSGASSGNTIYFGEGSWLTVV.

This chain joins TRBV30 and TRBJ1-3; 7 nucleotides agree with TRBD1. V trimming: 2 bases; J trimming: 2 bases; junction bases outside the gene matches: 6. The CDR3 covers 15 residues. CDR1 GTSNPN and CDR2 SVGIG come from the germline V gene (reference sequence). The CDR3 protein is CAWSSTGNTGNTIYF. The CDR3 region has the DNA TGTGCCTGGAGTTCGACAGGGAATACTGGAAACACCATATATTTT.

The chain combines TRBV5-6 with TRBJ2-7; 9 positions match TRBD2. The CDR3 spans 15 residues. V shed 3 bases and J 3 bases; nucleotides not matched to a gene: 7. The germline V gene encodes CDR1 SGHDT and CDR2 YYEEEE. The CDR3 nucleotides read TGTGCCAGCAGCTACCGACTAGCGGAAGTCTACGAGCAGTACTTC. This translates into CASSYRLAEVYEQYF. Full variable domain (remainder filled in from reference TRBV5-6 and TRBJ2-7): DAGVTQSPTHLIKTRGQQVTLRCSPKSGHDTVSWYQQALGQGPQFIFQYYEEEERQRGNFPDRFSGHQFPNYSSELNVNALLLGDSALYLCASSYRLAEVYEQYFGPGTRLTVT.

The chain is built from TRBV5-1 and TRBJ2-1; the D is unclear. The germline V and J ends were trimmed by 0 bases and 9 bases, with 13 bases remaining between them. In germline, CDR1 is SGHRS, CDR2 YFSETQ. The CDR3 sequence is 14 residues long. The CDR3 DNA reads TGCGCCAGCAGCTTGGGTTCGGGTTTAGGTGAGCAGTTCTTC. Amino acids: CASSLGSGLGEQFF.

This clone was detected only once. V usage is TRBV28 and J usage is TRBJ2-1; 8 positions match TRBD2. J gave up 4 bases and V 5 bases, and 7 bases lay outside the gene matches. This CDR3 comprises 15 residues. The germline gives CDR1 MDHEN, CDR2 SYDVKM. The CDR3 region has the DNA TGTGCCAGCAGTCAAAGCGGGAGTAGGTACAATGAGCAGTTCTTC. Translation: CASSQSGSRYNEQFF.

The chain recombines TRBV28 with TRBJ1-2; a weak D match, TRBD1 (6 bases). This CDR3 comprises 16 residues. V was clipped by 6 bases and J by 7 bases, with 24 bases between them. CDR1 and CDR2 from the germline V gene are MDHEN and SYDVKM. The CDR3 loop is CASSPSGGRISFGYTF. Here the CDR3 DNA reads TGTGCCAGCAGCCCTTCGGGGGGGCGCATAAGTTTTGGCTACACCTTC.